The T cell receptor (beta chain) under discussion was sequenced for a study of shared clonotypes between healthy human individuals. Study results and caveats: Limited genetic and exposure-history diversity came from having few donors.

Here immunoSEQ multiplex PCR was the method, and the copy in TCRdb shows in-frame clones only, minus some. Of roughly 570,000 clones listed, roughly 98% are singletons. Worth noting for this clone: What it recognizes is unknown.

Naivety among CD8 cells was defined by CD45RO negativity and positive CCR7 selection, thereby excluding terminally differentiated effector memory CD45RA+ cells. The clonotype originates from a man aged 30 to 39 in good health. Sequencing used naive CD8+ T cells sorted from blood.

The CDR3 sequence is CASSLDRGPYEQYF. For the CDR3, the DNA is TGCGCCAGCAGCCTGGACAGGGGGCCCTACGAGCAGTACTTC. The chain is built from TRBV4-1 and TRBJ2-7, with TRBD1 matching over 11 bases. V was pared by 4 bases and J by 2 bases, with 1 base of the junction left unmatched. The CDR3 covers 14 residues. Germline CDR1 reads MGHRA; CDR2 reads YSYEKL.